Shown below are 10 T cell receptor beta chains from a single sample sequenced in a study of graft-versus-host responses after intestinal transplantation. Profiling relied on immunoSEQ multiplex PCR, and the TCRdb table lists in-frame clones only, not all of them. The sample consists of some 55,000 clones, around 90% of them appearing once. The specimen was PBMCs, collected approximately 660 days after intestinal transplant. The receptors stem from a human patient who received an intestinal transplant, so some T cells may come from the graft donor.

The chain links TRBV25-1 to TRBJ1-6; D remains ambiguous. CDR1 is MGHDK and CDR2 is SYGVNS in the germline V gene. The CDR3 runs to 13 residues. The germline V and J ends were trimmed by 4 bases and 10 bases, with 11 bases remaining between them. Here the CDR3 DNA reads TGTGCCAGCAGTGCAGAGTTCCTCTCACCCCTCCACTTT. Translated, it gives CASSAEFLSPLHF. Looking up the rest from reference TRBV25-1 and TRBJ1-6 gives the full variable domain: EADIYQTPRYLVIGTGKKITLECSQTMGHDKMYWYQQDPGMELHLIHYSYGVNSTEKGDLSSESTVSRIRTEHFPLTLESARPSHTSQYLCASSAEFLSPLHFGNGTRLTVT.

This chain joins TRBV5-1 and TRBJ2-2; no clear D. Between the trimmed V and J ends, which lost 9 bases and 6 bases, there was a span of 12 bases. This CDR3 region has 12 residues. The germline V gene has CDR1 SGHRS and CDR2 YFSETQ. For the CDR3, the DNA is TGCGCCACCCCAAACATCGCCGGGGAGCTGTTTTTT. Translation gives CATPNIAGELFF.

The J gene is TRBJ2-3, the V gene TRBV2; no firm D call. Per germline, CDR1 SNHLY and CDR2 FYNNEI. The V gene lost 7 bases and the J gene lost 4 bases, with 6 bases spanning the gap. The length of the CDR3 is 11 residues. CDR3 residues: CASTSPDTQYF. CDR3 nucleotides: TGTGCCAGCACGTCCCCAGATACGCAGTATTTT.

The rearrangement links TRBV12-5 to TRBJ2-1; no clear D gene. From germline, CDR1 is LGHNT and CDR2 FRNRAP. V lost 2 bases and J 0 bases, leaving 17 bases between the germline ends. The CDR3 length is 18 residues. The CDR3 DNA is TGTGCTAGTGGTTTGCCCTTATCCGCGCCGAGCTCCTACAATGAGCAGTTCTTC. Amino acids: CASGLPLSAPSSYNEQFF.

This clone was counted a single time. CDR3 loop: CASSWGTEAFF. CDR3 nucleotide sequence: TGCGCCAGCAGTTGGGGGACTGAAGCTTTCTTT. The chain has TRBV5-1 and TRBJ1-1; D is perhaps TRBD1 (5 bases). The CDR3 sequence is 11 residues long. Germline assignment: CDR1 SGHRS and CDR2 YFSETQ. V was clipped by 5 bases and J by 5 bases, with 7 bases between them.

This clone was picked up a small number of times. V usage is TRBV19 and J usage is TRBJ2-4; D possibly corresponds to TRBD1 (6 bases). The V end lost 5 bases, the J end lost 2 bases, and 19 bases lay between the germline ends. Germline V gene lookup returns CDR1 LNHDA and CDR2 SQIVND (reference sequence). This CDR3 is built from 17 residues. The CDR3, as DNA: TGTGCCAGTAGTTACCACGACAGGATGTCGTCCAAAAACATTCAGTACTTC. Protein product: CASSYHDRMSSKNIQYF.

The chain recombines TRBV5-1 with TRBJ2-2; tentatively, D is TRBD1 or TRBD2 (5 bases each). Trimming shortened V by 3 bases and J by 5 bases, and 14 bases separated the two germline ends. CDR3 length: 15 residues. Germline V gene data show CDR1 as SGHRS and CDR2 as YFSETQ. The CDR3 coding sequence is TGCGCCAGCAGCTCTCGAGGGACGGTGACCGGGGAGCTGTTTTTT. It encodes CASSSRGTVTGELFF. Full variable domain (rest looked up from reference TRBV5-1 and TRBJ2-2): KAGVTQTPRYLIKTRGQQVTLSCSPISGHRSVSWYQQTPGQGLQFLFEYFSETQRNKGNFPGRFSGRQFSNSRSEMNVSTLELGDSALYLCASSSRGTVTGELFFGEGSRLTVL.

The chain links TRBV21-1 to TRBJ2-3. TRBV21-1 counts as a pseudogene. This CDR3 spans 15 amino acids. CDR3 sequence: CASSKEGTPTDTQYF. In DNA, the CDR3 is TGTGCCAGCAGCAAAGAAGGAACGCCCACAGATACGCAGTATTTT.

The rearrangement links TRBV30 to TRBJ1-3; D is uncertain. There are 13 residues in the CDR3. Trimming stripped 0 bases from V and 4 bases from J, with 7 bases between. Germline lookup yields CDR1 GTSNPN and CDR2 SVGIG (reference sequence). The CDR3: CAWSVVGGNTIYF. CDR3 coding DNA: TGTGCCTGGAGTGTGGTAGGAGGAAACACCATATATTTT. Filled out from reference TRBV30 and TRBJ1-3, the complete variable domain reads SQTIHQWPATLVQPVGSPLSLECTVEGTSNPNLYWYRQAAGRGLQLLFYSVGIGQISSEVPQNLSASRPQDRQFILSSKKLLLSDSGFYLCAWSVVGGNTIYFGEGSWLTVV.

The chain employs TRBV4-1 and TRBJ1-6, with D tentatively TRBD1 (5 bases). CDR1 is MGHRA, CDR2 YSYEKL, per germline. The CDR3 sequence is 18 residues long. The V and J ends lost 3 bases and 0 bases respectively, with 15 bases between them. The CDR3 here is CASSHPRDGNSYNSPLHF. The CDR3 DNA sequence: TGCGCCAGCAGCCACCCCAGGGACGGCAACTCCTATAATTCACCCCTCCACTTT.